This T cell receptor beta chain was retrieved from a study of blood T cells in healthy people across ages. This clonotype was detected only a few times. Primers used in a second PCR of roughly 6 to 12 cycles were a sample-barcoded 5' primer and a J-beta primer mix. Each CDR3 protein gets one entry after TCRdb re-called the 5' RACE reads with MiXCR. The table includes around 400,000 distinct CDR3 sequences, about 55% detected once. Germline V gives CDR1 MNHNS, CDR2 SASEGT. The J segment lost 2 bases and the V segment lost 7 bases, leaving 11 bases of the junction unmatched. The CDR3 contains 17 residues.

Sequencing was performed on blood. This chain uses TRBV6-1 with TRBJ2-1, with 10 bases that match TRBD2. This TCR was recovered from a man between 60 and 75 years old in good health. The CDR3, as DNA: TGTGCCAGCAACAAATCAGCGGGGGGGCCTCCCTACAATGAGCAGTTCTTC. Protein product: CASNKSAGGPPYNEQFF.